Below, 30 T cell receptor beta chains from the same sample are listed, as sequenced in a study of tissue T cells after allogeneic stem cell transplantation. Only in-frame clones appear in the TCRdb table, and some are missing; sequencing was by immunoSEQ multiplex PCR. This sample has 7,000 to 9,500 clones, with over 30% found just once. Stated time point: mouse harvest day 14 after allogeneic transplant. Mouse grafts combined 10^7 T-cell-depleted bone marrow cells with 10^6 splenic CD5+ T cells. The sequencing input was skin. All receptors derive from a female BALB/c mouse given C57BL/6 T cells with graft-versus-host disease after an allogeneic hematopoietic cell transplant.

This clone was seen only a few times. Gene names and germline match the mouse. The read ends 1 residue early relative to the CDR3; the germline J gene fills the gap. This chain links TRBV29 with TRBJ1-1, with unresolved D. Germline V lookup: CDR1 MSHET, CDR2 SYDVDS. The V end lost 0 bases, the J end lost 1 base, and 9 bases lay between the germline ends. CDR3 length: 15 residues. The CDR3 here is CASSLSPQKNTEVFF. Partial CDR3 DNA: TGTGCTAGCAGTTTATCGCCCCAAAAAAACACAGAAGTCTTC.

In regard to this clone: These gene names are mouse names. CDR3 region: CASSPQKNSDYTF. CDR3 DNA (partial): TGTGCCAGCAGTCCGCAGAAAAACTCCGACTACACC. The chain employs TRBV26 and TRBJ1-2, with D hard to call. The read is 1 residue too short to cover the CDR3 end, so that end is filled in from the germline J gene. CDR3 length: 13 amino acids. Germline values: CDR1 KGHPV, CDR2 FQNQEV (reference sequence). The ends were cut back, 4 bases at V and 1 base at J, with 7 bases in the middle.

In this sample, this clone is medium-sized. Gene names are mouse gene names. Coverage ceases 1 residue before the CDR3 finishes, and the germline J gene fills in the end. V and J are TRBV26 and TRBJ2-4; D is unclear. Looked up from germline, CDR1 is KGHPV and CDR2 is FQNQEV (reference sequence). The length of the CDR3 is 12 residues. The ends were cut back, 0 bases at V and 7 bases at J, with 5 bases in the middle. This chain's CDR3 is CASSLSGDTLYF. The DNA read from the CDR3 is TGTGCCAGCAGTCTGTCGGGAGACACCTTGTAC.

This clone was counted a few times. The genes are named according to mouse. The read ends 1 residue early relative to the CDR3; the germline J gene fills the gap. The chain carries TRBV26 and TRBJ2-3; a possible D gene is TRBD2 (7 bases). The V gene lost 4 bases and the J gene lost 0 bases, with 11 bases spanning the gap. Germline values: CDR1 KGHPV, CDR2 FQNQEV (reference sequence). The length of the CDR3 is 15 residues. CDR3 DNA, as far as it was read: TGTGCCAGCAGTCAGGGGGGGGTTAGTGCAGAAACGCTGTAT. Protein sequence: CASSQGGVSAETLY. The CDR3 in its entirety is CASSQGGVSAETLYF.

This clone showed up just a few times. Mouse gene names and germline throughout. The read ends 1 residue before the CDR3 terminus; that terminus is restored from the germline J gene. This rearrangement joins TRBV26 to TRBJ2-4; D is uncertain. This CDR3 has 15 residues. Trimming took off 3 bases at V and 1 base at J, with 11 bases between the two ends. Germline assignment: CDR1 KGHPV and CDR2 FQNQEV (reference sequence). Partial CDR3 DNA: TGTGCCAGCAGTCTAAGGGAGGGAGGTCAAAACACCTTGTAC. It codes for CASSLREGGQNTLY. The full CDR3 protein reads CASSLREGGQNTLYF. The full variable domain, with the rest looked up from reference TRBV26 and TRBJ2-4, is NSKVIQTPRYLVKGQGQKAKMRCIPEKGHPVVFWYQQNKNNEFKFLINFQNQEVLQQIDMTEKRFSAECPSNSPCSLEIQSSEAGDSALYLCASSLREGGQNTLYFGAGTRLSVL.

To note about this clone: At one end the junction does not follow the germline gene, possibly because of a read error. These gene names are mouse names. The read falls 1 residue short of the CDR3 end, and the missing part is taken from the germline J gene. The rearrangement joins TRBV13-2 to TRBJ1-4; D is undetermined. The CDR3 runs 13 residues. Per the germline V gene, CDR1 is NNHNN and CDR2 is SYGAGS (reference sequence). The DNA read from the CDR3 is TGTGCCAGCAGTGATCCTTCCAACGAAAGATTATTT. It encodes CASSDPSNERLF. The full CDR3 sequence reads CASSDPSNERLFF.

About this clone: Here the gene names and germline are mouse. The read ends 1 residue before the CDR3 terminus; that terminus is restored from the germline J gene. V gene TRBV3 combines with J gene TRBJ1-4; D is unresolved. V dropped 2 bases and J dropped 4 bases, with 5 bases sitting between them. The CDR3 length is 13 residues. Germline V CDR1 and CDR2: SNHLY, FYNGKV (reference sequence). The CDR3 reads CASSLNNNERLFF. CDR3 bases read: TGTGCCAGCAGCTTAAACAACAACGAAAGATTATTT.

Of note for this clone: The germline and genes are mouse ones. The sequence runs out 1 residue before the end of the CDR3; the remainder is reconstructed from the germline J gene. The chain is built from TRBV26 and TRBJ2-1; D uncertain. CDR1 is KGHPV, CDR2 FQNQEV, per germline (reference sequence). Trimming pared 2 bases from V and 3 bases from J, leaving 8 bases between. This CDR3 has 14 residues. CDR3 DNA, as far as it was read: TGTGCCAGCAGTCTGGACACATTCTATGCTGAGCAGTTC. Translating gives CASSLDTFYAEQF. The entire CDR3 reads CASSLDTFYAEQFF.

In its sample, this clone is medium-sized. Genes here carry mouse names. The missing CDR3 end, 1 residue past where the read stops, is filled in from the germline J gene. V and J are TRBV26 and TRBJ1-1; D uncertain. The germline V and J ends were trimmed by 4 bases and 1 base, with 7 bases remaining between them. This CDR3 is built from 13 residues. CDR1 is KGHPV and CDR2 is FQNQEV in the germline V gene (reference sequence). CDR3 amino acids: CASSPQQNTEVFF. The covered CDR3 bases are TGTGCCAGCAGTCCTCAACAAAACACAGAAGTCTTC.

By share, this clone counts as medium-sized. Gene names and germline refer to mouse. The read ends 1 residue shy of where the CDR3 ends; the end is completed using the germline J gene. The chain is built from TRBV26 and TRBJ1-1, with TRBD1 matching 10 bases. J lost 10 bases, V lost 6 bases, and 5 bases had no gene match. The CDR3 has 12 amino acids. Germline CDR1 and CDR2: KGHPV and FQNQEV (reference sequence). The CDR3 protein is CASSQGQGRVFF. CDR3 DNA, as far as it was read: TGTGCCAGCAGCCAGGGACAGGGGAGAGTCTTC.

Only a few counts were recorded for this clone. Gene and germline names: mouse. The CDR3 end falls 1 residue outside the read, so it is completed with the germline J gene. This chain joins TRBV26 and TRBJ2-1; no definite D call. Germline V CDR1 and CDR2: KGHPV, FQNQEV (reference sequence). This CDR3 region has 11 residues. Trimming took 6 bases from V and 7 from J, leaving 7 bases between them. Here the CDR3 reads CASSPWAEQFF. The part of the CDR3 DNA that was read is TGTGCCAGCAGCCCGTGGGCTGAGCAGTTC.

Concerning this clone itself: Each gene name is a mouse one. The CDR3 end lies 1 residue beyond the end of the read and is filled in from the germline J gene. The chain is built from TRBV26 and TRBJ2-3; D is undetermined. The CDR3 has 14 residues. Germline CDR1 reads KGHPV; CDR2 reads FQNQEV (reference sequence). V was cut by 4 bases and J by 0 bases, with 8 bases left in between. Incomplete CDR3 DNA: TGTGCCAGCAGTCCCTTTCATAGTGCAGAAACGCTGTAT. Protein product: CASSPFHSAETLY. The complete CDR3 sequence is CASSPFHSAETLYF. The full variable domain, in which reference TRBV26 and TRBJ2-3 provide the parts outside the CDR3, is NSKVIQTPRYLVKGQGQKAKMRCIPEKGHPVVFWYQQNKNNEFKFLINFQNQEVLQQIDMTEKRFSAECPSNSPCSLEIQSSEAGDSALYLCASSPFHSAETLYFGSGTRLTVL.

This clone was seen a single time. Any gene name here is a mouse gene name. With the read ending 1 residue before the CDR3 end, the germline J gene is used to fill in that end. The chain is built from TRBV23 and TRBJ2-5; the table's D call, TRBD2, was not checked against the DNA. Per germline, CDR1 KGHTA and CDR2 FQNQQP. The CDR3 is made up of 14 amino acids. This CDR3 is CSSRLTGNQDTQYF. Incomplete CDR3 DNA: TGCTCCAGCAGACTGACTGGTAACCAAGACACCCAGTAC.

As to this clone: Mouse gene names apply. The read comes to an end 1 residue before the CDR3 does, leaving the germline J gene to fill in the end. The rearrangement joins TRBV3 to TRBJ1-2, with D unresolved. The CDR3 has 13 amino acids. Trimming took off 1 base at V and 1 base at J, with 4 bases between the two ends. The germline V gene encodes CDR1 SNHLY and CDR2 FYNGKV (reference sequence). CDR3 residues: CASSLGRNSDYTF. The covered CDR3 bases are TGTGCCAGCAGCTTAGGCAGAAACTCCGACTACACC.

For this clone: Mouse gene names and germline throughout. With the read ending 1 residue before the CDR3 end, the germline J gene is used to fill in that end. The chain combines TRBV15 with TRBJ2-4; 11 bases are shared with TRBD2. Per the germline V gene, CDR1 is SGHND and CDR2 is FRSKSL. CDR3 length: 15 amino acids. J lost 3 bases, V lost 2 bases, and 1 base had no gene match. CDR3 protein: CASSLRLGGQNTLYF. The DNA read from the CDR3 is TGTGCCAGCAGTTTAAGACTGGGGGGGCAAAACACCTTGTAC. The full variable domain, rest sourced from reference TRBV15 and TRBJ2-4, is DAGVTQTPRHEVAEKGQTIILKCEPVSGHNDLFWYRQTKIQGLELLSYFRSKSLMEDGGAFKDRFKAEMLNSSFSTLKIQPTEPKDSAVYLCASSLRLGGQNTLYFGAGTRLSVL.

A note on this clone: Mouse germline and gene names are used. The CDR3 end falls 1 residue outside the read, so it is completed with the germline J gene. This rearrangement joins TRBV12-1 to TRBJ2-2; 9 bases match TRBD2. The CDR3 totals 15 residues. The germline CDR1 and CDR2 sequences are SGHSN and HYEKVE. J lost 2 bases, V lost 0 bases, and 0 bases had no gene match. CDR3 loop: CASSLWGGNTGQLYF. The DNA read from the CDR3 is TGTGCCAGCTCTCTCTGGGGGGGCAACACCGGGCAGCTCTAC.

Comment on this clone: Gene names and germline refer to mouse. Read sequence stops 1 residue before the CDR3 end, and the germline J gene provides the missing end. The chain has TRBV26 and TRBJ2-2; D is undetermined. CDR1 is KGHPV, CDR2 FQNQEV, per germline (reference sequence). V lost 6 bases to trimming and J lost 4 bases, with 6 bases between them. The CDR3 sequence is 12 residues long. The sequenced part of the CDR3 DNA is TGTGCCAGCAGCCCCCGCACCGGGCAGCTCTAC. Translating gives CASSPRTGQLY. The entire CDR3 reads CASSPRTGQLYF. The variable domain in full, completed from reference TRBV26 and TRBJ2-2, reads NSKVIQTPRYLVKGQGQKAKMRCIPEKGHPVVFWYQQNKNNEFKFLINFQNQEVLQQIDMTEKRFSAECPSNSPCSLEIQSSEAGDSALYLCASSPRTGQLYFGEGSKLTVL.

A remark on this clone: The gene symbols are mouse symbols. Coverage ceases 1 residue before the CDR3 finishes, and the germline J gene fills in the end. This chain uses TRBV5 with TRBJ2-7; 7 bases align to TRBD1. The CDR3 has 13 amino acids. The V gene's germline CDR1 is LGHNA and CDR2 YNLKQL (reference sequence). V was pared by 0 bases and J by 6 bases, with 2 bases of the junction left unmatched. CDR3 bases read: TGTGCCAGCAGCCAAGATCGGGACAGTGAACAGTAC. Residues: CASSQDRDSEQY. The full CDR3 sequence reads CASSQDRDSEQYF.

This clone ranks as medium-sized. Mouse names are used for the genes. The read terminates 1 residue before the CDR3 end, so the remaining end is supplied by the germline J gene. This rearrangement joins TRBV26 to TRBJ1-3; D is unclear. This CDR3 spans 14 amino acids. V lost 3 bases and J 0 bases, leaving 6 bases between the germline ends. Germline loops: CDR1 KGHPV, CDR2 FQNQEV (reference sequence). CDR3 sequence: CASSLRDSGNTLYF. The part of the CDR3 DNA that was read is TGTGCCAGCAGTCTAAGGGATTCTGGAAATACGCTCTAT.

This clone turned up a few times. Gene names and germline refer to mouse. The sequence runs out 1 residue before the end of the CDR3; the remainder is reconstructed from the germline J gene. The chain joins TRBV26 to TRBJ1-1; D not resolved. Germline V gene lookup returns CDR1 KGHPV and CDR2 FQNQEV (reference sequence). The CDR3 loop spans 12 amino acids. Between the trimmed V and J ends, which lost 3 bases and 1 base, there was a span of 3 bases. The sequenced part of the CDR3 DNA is TGTGCCAGCAGTCTTCTGAACACAGAAGTCTTC. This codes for CASSLLNTEVF. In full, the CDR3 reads CASSLLNTEVFF.

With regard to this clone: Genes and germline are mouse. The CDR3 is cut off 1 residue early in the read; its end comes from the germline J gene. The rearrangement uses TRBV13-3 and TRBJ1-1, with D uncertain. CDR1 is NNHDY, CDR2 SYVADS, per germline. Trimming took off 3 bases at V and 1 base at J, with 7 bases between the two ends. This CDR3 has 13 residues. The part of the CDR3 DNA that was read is TGTGCCAGCAGTGGGCCGGGGAACACAGAAGTCTTC. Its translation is CASSGPGNTEVF. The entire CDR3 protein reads CASSGPGNTEVFF.

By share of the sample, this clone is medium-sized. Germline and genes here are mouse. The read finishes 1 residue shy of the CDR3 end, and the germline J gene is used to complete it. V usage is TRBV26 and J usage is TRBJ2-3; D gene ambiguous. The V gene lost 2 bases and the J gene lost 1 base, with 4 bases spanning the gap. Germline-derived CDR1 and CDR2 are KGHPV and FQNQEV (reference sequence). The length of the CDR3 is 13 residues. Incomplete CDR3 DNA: TGTGCCAGCAGTCTGCCAGGTGCAGAAACGCTGTAT. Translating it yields CASSLPGAETLY. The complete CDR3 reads CASSLPGAETLYF.

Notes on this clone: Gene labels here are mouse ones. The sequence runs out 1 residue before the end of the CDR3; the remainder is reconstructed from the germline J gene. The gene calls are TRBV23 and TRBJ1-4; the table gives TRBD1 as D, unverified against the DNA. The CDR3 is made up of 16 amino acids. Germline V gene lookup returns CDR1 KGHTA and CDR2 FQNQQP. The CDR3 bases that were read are TGCTCCAGCAGTCCCGGGAGGGGAATTTCCAACGAAAGATTATTT. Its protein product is CSSSPGRGISNERLF. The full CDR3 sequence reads CSSSPGRGISNERLFF.

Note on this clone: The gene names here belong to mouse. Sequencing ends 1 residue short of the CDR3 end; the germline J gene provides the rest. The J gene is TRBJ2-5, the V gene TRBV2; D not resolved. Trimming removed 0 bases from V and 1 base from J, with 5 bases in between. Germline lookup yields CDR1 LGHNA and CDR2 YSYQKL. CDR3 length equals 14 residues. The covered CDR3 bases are TGTGCCAGCAGCCAAGATCCAGACCAAGACACCCAGTAC. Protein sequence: CASSQDPDQDTQY. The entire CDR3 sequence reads CASSQDPDQDTQYF.

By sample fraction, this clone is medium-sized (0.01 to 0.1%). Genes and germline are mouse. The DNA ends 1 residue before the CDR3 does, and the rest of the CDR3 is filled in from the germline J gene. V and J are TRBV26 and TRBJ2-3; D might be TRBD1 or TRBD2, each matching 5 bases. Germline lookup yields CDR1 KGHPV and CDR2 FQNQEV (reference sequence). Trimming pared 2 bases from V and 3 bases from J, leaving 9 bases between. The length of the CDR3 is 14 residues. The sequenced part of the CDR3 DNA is TGTGCCAGCAGTCTGGGGGGAAGGGCAGAAACGCTGTAT. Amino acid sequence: CASSLGGRAETLY. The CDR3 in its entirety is CASSLGGRAETLYF.

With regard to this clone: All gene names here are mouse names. Here the CDR3 reads CASSLLGGFAEQFF. The part of the CDR3 DNA that was read is TGTGCCAGCAGTCTGCTGGGGGGGTTTGCTGAGCAGTTC. The rearrangement uses TRBV26 and TRBJ2-1; 9 bases agree with TRBD2. The observed sequence ends 1 residue before the CDR3 terminus, with the missing tail filled in from the germline J gene. CDR1 KGHPV and CDR2 FQNQEV come from the germline V gene (reference sequence). The CDR3 sequence is 14 residues long. V dropped 2 bases and J dropped 6; count of bases not matched to a gene: 2.

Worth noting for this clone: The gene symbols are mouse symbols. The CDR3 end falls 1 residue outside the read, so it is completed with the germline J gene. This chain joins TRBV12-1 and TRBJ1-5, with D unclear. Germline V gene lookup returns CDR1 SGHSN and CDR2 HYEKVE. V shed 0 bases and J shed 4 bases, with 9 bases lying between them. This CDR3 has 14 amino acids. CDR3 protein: CASSLDPPNQAPLF. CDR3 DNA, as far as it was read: TGTGCCAGCTCTCTCGATCCACCTAACCAGGCTCCGCTT. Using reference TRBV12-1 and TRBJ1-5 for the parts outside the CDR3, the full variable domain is DSGVVQSPRHIIKEKGGRSVLTCIPISGHSNVVWYQQTLGKELKFLIQHYEKVERDKGFLPSRFSVQQFDDYHSEMNMSALELEDSAMYFCASSLDPPNQAPLFGEGTRLSVL.

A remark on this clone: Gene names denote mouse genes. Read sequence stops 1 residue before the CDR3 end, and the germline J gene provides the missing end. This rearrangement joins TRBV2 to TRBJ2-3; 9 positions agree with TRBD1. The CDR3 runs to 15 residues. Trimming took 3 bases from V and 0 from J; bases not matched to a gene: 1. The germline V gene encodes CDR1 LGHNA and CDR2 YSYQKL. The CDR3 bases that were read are TGTGCCAGCAGCCAGGACAGGGGTAGTGCAGAAACGCTGTAT. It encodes CASSQDRGSAETLY. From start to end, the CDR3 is CASSQDRGSAETLYF.

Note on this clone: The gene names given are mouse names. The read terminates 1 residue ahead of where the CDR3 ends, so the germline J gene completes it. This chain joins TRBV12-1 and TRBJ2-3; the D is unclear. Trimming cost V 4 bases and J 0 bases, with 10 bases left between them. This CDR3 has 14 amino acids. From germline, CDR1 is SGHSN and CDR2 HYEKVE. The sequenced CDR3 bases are TGTGCCAGCTCCCAACAATATAGTGCAGAAACGCTGTAT. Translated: CASSQQYSAETLY. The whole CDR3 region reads CASSQQYSAETLYF.

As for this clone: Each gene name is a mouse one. The DNA read from the CDR3 is TGTGCTAGCAGTTTATCGCCTAGTCAAAACACCTTGTAC. Translation gives CASSLSPSQNTLY. The CDR3 in full is CASSLSPSQNTLYF. The genes are TRBV29 and TRBJ2-4; D remains ambiguous. The sequence runs out 1 residue before the end of the CDR3; the remainder is reconstructed from the germline J gene. Trimming removed 0 bases at V and 0 bases at J, with 4 bases between. Per the germline V gene, CDR1 is MSHET and CDR2 is SYDVDS. The CDR3 extends over 14 amino acids.